These 10 T cell receptor beta chains share one sample of origin, sequenced in a study of cytomegalovirus exposure and HLA in healthy donors. The primer mix had 60 Vbeta and 13 Jbeta primers. The assay was immunoSEQ multiplex PCR, and TCRdb's table has in-frame clones only and misses some. The data hold about 210,000 clones, with around 83% observed a single time. The sequenced sample was PBMCs. Every receptor here comes from a woman aged 50 to 60 in good health and CMV-seropositive.

The chain links TRBV9 to TRBJ2-5; D unclear. Trimming took off 1 base at V and 1 base at J, with 8 bases between the two ends. The CDR3 consists of 14 residues. Germline CDR1 SGDLS, CDR2 YYNGEE. The CDR3 sequence is CASSVYAGQETQYF. CDR3 in DNA: TGTGCCAGCAGCGTATATGCAGGCCAAGAGACCCAGTACTTC.

This clone was seen more than once but under ten times. The chain has TRBV7-2 and TRBJ1-5, with 7 positions matching TRBD1. The CDR3 has 14 amino acids. Unmatched junction bases numbered 8, after V lost 5 bases and J lost 7 bases. Germline V lookup: CDR1 SGHTA, CDR2 FQGNSA. The CDR3 DNA sequence: TGTGCCAGCAGCACAACAGGGGACGGGCAGCCCCAGCATTTT. It codes for CASSTTGDGQPQHF.

The chain is built from TRBV7-3 and TRBJ2-1; 7 nucleotides line up with TRBD2. Unmatched junction bases numbered 5, after V lost 8 bases and J lost 4 bases. From germline, CDR1 is SGHTA and CDR2 FQGTGA. This CDR3 spans 13 amino acids. The CDR3 coding sequence is TGTGCCAGCCGGGACTACCCTTACAATGAGCAGTTCTTC. Encoded protein: CASRDYPYNEQFF.

The chain joins TRBV27 to TRBJ2-1; 7 bases fit TRBD2. Germline CDR1 is MNHEY and CDR2 is SMNVEV (reference sequence). Germline trimming cut 3 bases from V and 0 bases from J; bases unmatched to any gene: 2. The CDR3 sequence is 15 residues long. CDR3 sequence reads: CASSLGGSSYNEQFF. Here the CDR3 DNA reads TGTGCCAGCAGTTTGGGAGGGAGCTCCTACAATGAGCAGTTCTTC.

This clone was observed a handful of times. V and J are TRBV30 and TRBJ1-2; 7 bases are shared with TRBD1. The J segment lost 5 bases and the V segment lost 4 bases, leaving 10 bases of the junction unmatched. This CDR3 is built from 14 residues. Germline CDR1 is GTSNPN and CDR2 is SVGIG (reference sequence). As DNA, the CDR3 is TGTGCCTGGACCCACGGACAGGTCTCATATGGCTACACCTTC. As protein: CAWTHGQVSYGYTF.

The sample holds one count of this clone. This chain links TRBV4-3 with TRBJ2-1; possibly TRBD2 for D (6 bases). This CDR3 is 16 amino acids long. The V gene's germline CDR1 is LGHNA and CDR2 YSLEER. V lost 3 bases to trimming and J lost 0 bases, with 12 bases between them. The CDR3 loop is CASSQLAVRSYNEQFF. CDR3 sequence (DNA): TGCGCCAGCAGCCAGTTAGCGGTGCGCTCCTACAATGAGCAGTTCTTC.

Regarding this clone: One end of the junction is discordant with germline, which a read error may explain. The chain recombines TRBV7-9 with TRBJ1-2; 7 nucleotides line up with TRBD1. Germline-derived CDR1 and CDR2 are SEHNR and FQNEAQ (reference sequence). This CDR3 has 11 amino acids. The CDR3 DNA reads as TGTTCCAGCAGGTACAGGGGTGGCTACACCTTC. Its translation: CSSRYRGGYTF.

This clone was picked up a small number of times. The V and J genes are TRBV6-6 and TRBJ1-2; a weak D match, TRBD1 (5 bases). CDR3 length: 14 amino acids. Germline CDR1 reads MNHNY; CDR2 reads SVGAGI (reference sequence). Trimming took 2 bases from V and 5 from J, leaving 12 bases between them. The CDR3: CASSYGGAGYGYTF. As DNA, the CDR3 is TGTGCCAGCAGTTACGGAGGGGCCGGGTATGGCTACACCTTC.

The genes are TRBV6-1 and TRBJ2-7, with D possibly TRBD1 on 5 matching bases. Germline values: CDR1 MNHNS, CDR2 SASEGT. CDR3 length: 13 residues. V was shortened by 5 bases and J by 3 bases, with 11 bases between the two germline ends. CDR3 nucleotide sequence: TGTGCCAGCAGTACAGGATTAGGCTACGAGCAGTACTTC. Translated, it gives CASSTGLGYEQYF.

The chain combines TRBV6-1 with TRBJ2-7; TRBD1 aligns across 7 bases. CDR3 size: 15 residues. Germline CDR1 and CDR2: MNHNS and SASEGT. The ends lost 3 bases at V and 3 bases at J; junction bases unmatched: 8. CDR3 region: CASSEYGAGGYEQYF. Here the CDR3 DNA reads TGTGCCAGCAGTGAGTATGGGGCAGGGGGCTACGAGCAGTACTTC.